The 3 T cell receptor beta chains below all came from one sample that was sequenced in a study of tumor and adjacent non-tumor tissue in lung cancer. This sample's RNA came from whole unsorted tissue. A modified ARM-PCR protocol with three rounds of nested PCR amplified TCRbeta. TCRdb redid the calling of the multiplex PCR reads with MiXCR, one entry per CDR3 protein. This sample has 84,000 or so distinct CDR3 sequences, with around 57% found just once. The sequenced sample was lung tumor tissue. The receptor source for this set is a man between 65 and 80 years old with non-small cell lung cancer.

The chain links TRBV11-2 to TRBJ2-3; D is ambiguous. V was shortened by 7 bases and J by 2 bases, with 28 bases between the two germline ends. The CDR3 has 19 amino acids. Germline values: CDR1 SGHAT, CDR2 FQNNGV. CDR3 sequence reads: CASTSESRKGFRTTDTQYF. The DNA for the CDR3 is TGTGCCAGCACTTCTGAAAGCCGTAAAGGATTCCGAACCACAGATACGCAGTATTTT.

The chain is built from TRBV28 and TRBJ2-1; 8 bases are shared with TRBD2. The CDR3 consists of 17 residues. V was pared by 7 bases and J by 2 bases, with 13 bases of the junction left unmatched. Germline V gives CDR1 MDHEN, CDR2 SYDVKM. The DNA for the CDR3 is TGTGCCAGCATGCAACTTCGGCAGCGGGGGACCTACAATGAGCAGTTCTTC. It translates to CASMQLRQRGTYNEQFF.

This clonotype was found a few times. This may be a read error, as it is one base from a much larger clone. The rearrangement links TRBV5-5 to TRBJ1-1; D remains unclear. The length of the CDR3 is 15 residues. The germline gives CDR1 SGHKS, CDR2 YYEKEE (reference sequence). The CDR3 coding sequence is TGTACCAGCAGCTTGAGGGCCCTCCTGAACACTGAAGCTTTCTTT. It translates to CTSSLRALLNTEAFF.